This T cell receptor beta chain appears in the sequencing data of a study of blood T cell repertoires in COVID-19. The CDR3 runs to 15 residues. CDR1 and CDR2 from the germline V gene are SGHRS and YFSETQ. V shed 4 bases, J shed 2 bases, and the junction held 7 bases outside the gene matches. Profiling relied on immunoSEQ multiplex PCR, and the TCRdb table lists in-frame clones only, not all of them. The sample carries 200,000 to 250,000 clones, over 80% recorded once. The V and J genes are TRBV5-1 and TRBJ1-2; 8 bases are shared with TRBD1. This clonotype was obtained from a woman aged 40 to 50 who had recovered from COVID-19. What was sequenced was PBMCs or T cells enriched from blood (not recorded which). The CDR3 region is CASSRDRGLNYGYTF. CDR3 nucleotides: TGCGCCAGCAGCAGAGACAGGGGTTTAAACTATGGCTACACCTTC.